Listed here are 16 T cell receptor beta chains from one sample, sequenced in a study of T cells in Graves' hyperthyroidism and ophthalmopathy. It was RNA transcripts that yielded the amplified TCR beta CDR3 regions. Researchers ran a first-round RT-PCR on the TCR CDR3 using the HTBI primer set. TCRdb re-derived calls from the multiplex PCR reads in MiXCR, one entry per CDR3 protein. The sample yields 500,000 to 600,000 distinct CDR3 sequences, roughly 50% seen once. Sequencing used peripheral blood or thyroid tissue (not recorded which). These receptors came from an adult woman with Graves' disease, either hyperthyroidism or ophthalmopathy (not recorded which).

This clonotype has a count of ten or more. The J gene is TRBJ1-1, the V gene TRBV15; a weak D match, TRBD1 (6 bases). From germline, CDR1 is LNHNV and CDR2 YYDKDF (reference sequence). This CDR3 spans 12 amino acids. The V end lost 0 bases, the J end lost 10 bases, and 9 bases lay between the germline ends. CDR3 in DNA: TGTGCCACCAGCAGAGATGGGGGGCTAGCTTTCTTT. This codes for CATSRDGGLAFF.

At least ten counts were recorded for this clonotype. V gene TRBV7-3 combines with J gene TRBJ2-7; TRBD1 matches 8 bases. J gave up 7 bases and V 6 bases, and 11 bases lay outside the gene matches. This CDR3 region has 14 residues. Germline CDR1 and CDR2: SGHTA and FQGTGA. The CDR3 nucleotides are TGTGCCAGCAGTTCCGGGACAGGACCTGTAGAGCAGTACTTC. Amino acid sequence: CASSSGTGPVEQYF.

The J gene is TRBJ2-7, the V gene TRBV11-2, with 8 nucleotides matching TRBD1. V was pared by 5 bases and J by 4 bases, with 7 bases of the junction left unmatched. CDR3 length equals 14 residues. The V gene's germline CDR1 is SGHAT and CDR2 FQNNGV. The chain's CDR3 is CASSVAGGTYEQYF. CDR3 in DNA: TGTGCCAGCAGCGTGGCAGGGGGCACATACGAGCAGTACTTC. Full variable domain (rest looked up from reference TRBV11-2 and TRBJ2-7): EAGVAQSPRYKIIEKRQSVAFWCNPISGHATLYWYQQILGQGPKLLIQFQNNGVVDDSQLPKDRFSAERLKGVDSTLKIQPAKLEDSAVYLCASSVAGGTYEQYFGPGTRLTVT.

The rearrangement links TRBV5-1 to TRBJ1-3, with D possibly TRBD1 on 6 matching bases. The CDR3 runs 12 residues. The V gene lost 7 bases and the J gene lost 4 bases, with 9 bases spanning the gap. Germline CDR1 reads SGHRS; CDR2 reads YFSETQ. The CDR3 region is CASGGQGNTIYF. The CDR3 bases are TGCGCCAGCGGGGGCCAAGGAAACACCATATATTTT.

This clonotype has a handful of counts. This chain connects TRBV6-4 to TRBJ1-2, with TRBD1 as a possible D gene (6 bases). V was trimmed by 0 bases and J by 4 bases, leaving 15 bases between them. The CDR3 runs to 16 residues. In germline, CDR1 is MRHNA, CDR2 SNTAGT. CDR3 bases: TGTGCCAGCAGTGACTCGACGGGGGGCATCGGCTATGGCTACACCTTC. Translation: CASSDSTGGIGYGYTF.

This clonotype was recorded a few times. An end of the junction differs from the germline gene, which may be a read error. The genes are TRBV6-1 and TRBJ1-5, with a possible D match to TRBD1 (5 bases). In germline, CDR1 is MNHNS, CDR2 SASEGT. This CDR3 has 16 residues. CDR3 loop: CAISDAFTRVDQPQHF. The CDR3 DNA reads TGTGCCATCAGTGATGCATTCACCAGGGTCGATCAGCCCCAGCATTTT.

V is TRBV19 and J is TRBJ1-2, with D perhaps TRBD1 (6 bases). CDR1 and CDR2 from the germline V gene are LNHDA and SQIVND (reference sequence). Trimming left V 6 bases short and J 8 bases short, with 19 bases between. This CDR3 comprises 14 residues. CDR3 nucleotides: TGTGCCAGTAGCAGGGGCGCAGGGGCCTACGGCTACACCTTC. It codes for CASSRGAGAYGYTF. The whole variable domain, remainder taken from reference TRBV19 and TRBJ1-2, is DGGITQSPKYLFRKEGQNVTLSCEQNLNHDAMYWYRQDPGQGLRLIYYSQIVNDFQKGDIAEGYSVSREKKESFPLTVTSAQKNPTAFYLCASSRGAGAYGYTFGSGTRLTVV.

This clonotype was seen only a few times. Written as DNA, the CDR3 is TGCAGTGCGACAAGCGGGAGGGACTACAATGAGCAGTTCTTC. Its protein product is CSATSGRDYNEQFF. V is TRBV20-1 and J is TRBJ2-1; TRBD2 matches at 10 bases. Looked up from germline, CDR1 is DFQATT and CDR2 is SNEGSKA (reference sequence). The CDR3 runs to 14 residues. Trimming cost V 6 bases and J 3 bases; bases outside gene matches: 5.

Ten or more counts support this clonotype. DNA of the CDR3: TGTGCCAGCAGCTTCCCAAACACAGGGGGCCTGGGAGCTTTCTTT. As protein: CASSFPNTGGLGAFF. The chain couples TRBV5-8 to TRBJ1-1, with 9 bases matching TRBD1. Germline CDR1 is SGHTS and CDR2 is YDEGEE. After removal of 2 bases from V and 10 bases from J, the junction contained 12 bases not matched to a gene. The length of the CDR3 is 15 residues.

Remarks on this clonotype: This may be a read error: a much more frequent sequence differs by one nucleotide. This rearrangement joins TRBV4-1 to TRBJ1-5; 12 bases are shared with TRBD1. The CDR3 covers 16 residues. Germline CDR1 reads MGHRA; CDR2 reads YSYEKL. CDR3 bases: TGCGCCTGCAGCCAAGACGGGACAGGGGGCTATCAGCCCCAGCATTTT. Its protein product is CACSQDGTGGYQPQHF.

This clonotype was detected ten times or more. This chain connects TRBV6-1 to TRBJ1-1; D is undetermined. CDR1 and CDR2 from the germline V gene are MNHNS and SASEGT. V was pared by 2 bases and J by 6 bases, with 13 bases between. The CDR3 runs 14 residues. CDR3 sequence (DNA): TGTGCCAGCAGTGAAATACCTGATGGCGCTGAAGCTTTCTTT. Amino acids: CASSEIPDGAEAFF.

This clonotype was detected many times. V and J are TRBV20-1 and TRBJ2-7; D call uncertain. Trimming removed 6 bases from V and 3 bases from J, with 9 bases in between. Germline CDR1 DFQATT, CDR2 SNEGSKA (reference sequence). CDR3 length: 11 residues. The CDR3 bases are TGCAGTGCCGGTCCCAACTACGAGCAGTACTTC. It specifies CSAGPNYEQYF.

Concerning this clonotype: One base away lies a much larger clone, so this may be a sequencing read error. This chain uses TRBV29-1 with TRBJ2-5, with 8 nucleotides matching TRBD2. Germline assignment: CDR1 SQVTM and CDR2 ANQGSEA. CDR3 length: 15 residues. V lost 4 bases, J lost 5 bases, and 12 bases stayed unmatched. This CDR3 is CSVVGHGGGGETQYF. In nucleotides, the CDR3 is TGCAGCGTTGTAGGTCACGGGGGGGGGGGGGAGACCCAGTACTTC.

The chain is built from TRBV28 and TRBJ1-1; D gene ambiguous. Germline CDR1 is MDHEN and CDR2 is SYDVKM. This CDR3 comprises 9 residues. Trimming shortened V by 8 bases and J by 10 bases, and 8 bases separated the two germline ends. CDR3 sequence (DNA): TGTGCCAGCCCACCGGGAGCTTTCTTT. Protein: CASPPGAFF.

This chain links TRBV7-2 with TRBJ2-6; perhaps D is TRBD1 or TRBD2 (5 bases each). Germline CDR1 SGHTA, CDR2 FQGNSA. CDR3 size: 17 residues. With 6 bases removed from V and 0 bases from J, the gap between germline ends came to 15 bases. The CDR3 protein is CASRPGRRGSGANVLTF. The CDR3 DNA reads as TGTGCCAGCAGACCGGGACGTCGTGGCTCTGGGGCCAACGTCCTGACTTTC.

Ten or more counts support this clonotype. V is TRBV5-1 and J is TRBJ2-2; 8 nucleotides line up with TRBD1. The CDR3 sequence is 15 residues long. Germline V gene lookup returns CDR1 SGHRS and CDR2 YFSETQ. J lost 0 bases, V lost 5 bases, and 3 bases had no gene match. The CDR3 DNA sequence: TGCGCCAGCAGGACAGGGGCGGCGAACACCGGGGAGCTGTTTTTT. Translating it yields CASRTGAANTGELFF.